This TCR beta chain was recorded in a study of T-cell reconstitution after alpha-beta-depleted transplantation in children. Study results and limitations: One year post-transplant, T-cell counts and diversity were largely derived from T cells produced anew. At around two months after transplant, the alpha-beta T cells were reportedly derived from several hundred expanded clones that came from non-depleted graft cells.

The CDR3 loop spans 8 amino acids. Germline V CDR1 and CDR2: MNHEY, SMNVEV (reference sequence). Unique molecular identifiers were incorporated when the TCRbeta library was constructed. TCRdb re-called the PCR reads with MiXCR, one entry per CDR3 protein. The sample lists 450,000 to 550,000 distinct CDR3 sequences, around 10% occurring once. This clonotype was seen a few times. As yet, its antigen is unknown. This clonotype was sampled from a female patient aged 2 to 10 who had a stem cell transplant for aplastic anemia, so the T cells may come from the graft donor. The chain recombines TRBV27 with TRBJ2-7; D uncertain. The sequencing used PBMCs, mostly from graft donor cells, collected 180 days after TCRalphabeta/CD19-depleted stem cell transplant. Here the CDR3 reads CASSFKNV. The CDR3 DNA sequence: TGTGCCAGCAGTTTTAAAAACGTC.